Reported below is one T cell receptor beta chain. Repertoires were generated with immunoSEQ multiplex PCR, while TCRdb's copy carries only in-frame clones and drops some. There are fewer than 70,000 clones in the sample; around 90% occur only once, and roughly 5% lies in the top ten. Germline V gives CDR1 DFQATT, CDR2 SNEGSKA (reference sequence). This CDR3 spans 12 amino acids. V was pared by 3 bases and J by 6 bases, with 9 bases between. The sample is drawn from a study of T cell responses to AZD1222 COVID-19 vaccine. The sample consisted of peripheral blood, taken on day 0 of AZD1222 vaccination. The TCR sequence derives from an adult in good health. The rearrangement joins TRBV20-1 to TRBJ1-5; D gene ambiguous. The CDR3 bases are TGCAGTGCTAGTTTGCCCGGTCAGCCCCAGCATTTT. Amino acid sequence: CSASLPGQPQHF.